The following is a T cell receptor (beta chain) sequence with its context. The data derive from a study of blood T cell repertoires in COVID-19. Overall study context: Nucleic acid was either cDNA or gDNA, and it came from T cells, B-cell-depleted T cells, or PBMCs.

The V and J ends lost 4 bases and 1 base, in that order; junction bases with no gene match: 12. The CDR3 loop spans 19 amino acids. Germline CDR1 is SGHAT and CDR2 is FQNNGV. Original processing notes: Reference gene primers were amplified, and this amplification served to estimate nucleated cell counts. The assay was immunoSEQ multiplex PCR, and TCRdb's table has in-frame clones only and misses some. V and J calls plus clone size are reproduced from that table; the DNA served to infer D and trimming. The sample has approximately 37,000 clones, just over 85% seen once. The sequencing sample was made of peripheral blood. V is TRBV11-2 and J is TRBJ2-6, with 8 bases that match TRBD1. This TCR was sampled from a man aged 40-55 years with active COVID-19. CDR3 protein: CASSSPGTGILSGANVLTF. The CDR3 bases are TGTGCCAGCAGCTCCCCCGGGACAGGTATTTTATCTGGGGCCAACGTCCTGACTTTC.